One sample yielded the 31 T cell receptor beta chains listed below, sequenced in a study of shared clonotypes between healthy human individuals. The naive CD8 fraction comprised CD45RO-negative cells positively selected for CCR7 and excluded terminally differentiated effector memory CD45RA+ cells. Data came from immunoSEQ multiplex PCR; TCRdb stores just in-frame clones and leaves some out. The sample shows around 2.1 million clones, about 92% of them seen only once. The specimen sequenced was naive CD8+ T cells from PBMCs. Source of these receptors: a man aged 18-30 years in good health. Some clones in this sample may be carry-over from other donors' samples.

The chain is built from TRBV7-9 and TRBJ2-3, with D possibly matching TRBD1 (5 bases). The CDR3 contains 14 residues. V lost 10 bases and J lost 3, with 17 bases in between. Germline CDR1 and CDR2: SEHNR and FQNEAQ (reference sequence). CDR3 nucleotides: TGTGCCAACGCCCAGGGATCCAGGACAGATACGCAGTATTTT. Protein: CANAQGSRTDTQYF.

V usage is TRBV4-1 and J usage is TRBJ1-3; D gene uncertain. CDR3 length: 15 residues. V was clipped by 3 bases and J by 4 bases, with 13 bases between them. The germline V gene has CDR1 MGHRA and CDR2 YSYEKL. CDR3 sequence reads: CASSQLNIGGNTIYF. DNA for the CDR3: TGCGCCAGCAGCCAGCTTAATATCGGGGGAAACACCATATATTTT.

The V and J genes are TRBV27 and TRBJ2-3; 13 bases line up with TRBD2. Germline V gene data show CDR1 as MNHEY and CDR2 as SMNVEV (reference sequence). This CDR3 comprises 17 residues. The junction had 8 bases not matched to a gene; V was cut back by 6 bases and J by 2 bases. CDR3 amino acids: CASSLRLAGGLTDTQYF. CDR3 nucleotide sequence: TGTGCCAGCAGCCTACGACTAGCGGGAGGACTCACAGATACGCAGTATTTT.

The rearrangement links TRBV29-1 to TRBJ2-1; 11 nucleotides match TRBD2. Losses at the gene ends were 6 bases for V and 4 bases for J; bases not matched to a gene: 5. This CDR3 is 14 amino acids long. Germline-derived CDR1 and CDR2 are SQVTM and ANQGSEA. CDR3 residues: CSVKTSGSYNEQFF. The CDR3 bases are TGCAGCGTAAAAACTAGCGGGAGTTACAATGAGCAGTTCTTC.

Remarks on this clone: The same CDR3 is also encoded by other DNA sequences in this sample. This sequence joins TRBV28 and TRBJ2-7, with TRBD1 identical over 8 bases. With 4 bases clipped from V and 3 bases from J, the junction kept 2 bases outside the gene matches. From germline, CDR1 is MDHEN and CDR2 SYDVKM. The CDR3 consists of 13 residues. CDR3: CASSSQGVYEQYF. The CDR3 coding sequence is TGTGCCAGCAGTTCACAGGGGGTCTACGAGCAGTACTTC.

The V and J genes are TRBV28 and TRBJ2-1; D is uncertain. Germline assignment: CDR1 MDHEN and CDR2 SYDVKM. The CDR3 runs 12 residues. Deletions cut 5 bases from V and 12 bases from J, with 14 bases between. DNA of the CDR3: TGTGCCAGCAGTCCAACAGCGCCTGGGCAGTTCTTC. Its translation: CASSPTAPGQFF.

This chain uses TRBV27 with TRBJ1-1; 8 nucleotides match TRBD1. The junction had 12 bases not matched to a gene; V was cut back by 5 bases and J by 7 bases. This CDR3 contains 15 residues. Germline loops: CDR1 MNHEY, CDR2 SMNVEV (reference sequence). CDR3 protein: CASSPTQGAQSEAFF. Here the CDR3 DNA reads TGTGCCAGCAGTCCCACCCAGGGGGCGCAAAGTGAAGCTTTCTTT.

The CDR3 sequence: CASSYGLAGANEQFF. CDR3 in DNA: TGTGCCAGCAGCTACGGACTAGCGGGAGCGAATGAGCAGTTCTTC. The rearrangement joins TRBV4-2 to TRBJ2-1; 13 bases agree with TRBD2. V lost 5 bases to trimming and J lost 7 bases; unmatched junction nucleotides: 5. Germline V gives CDR1 LGHNA, CDR2 YNFKEQ. The length of the CDR3 is 15 residues.

The gene calls are TRBV5-6 and TRBJ2-5; TRBD2 might be the D (6 bases). The CDR3 sequence is 12 residues long. Trimming removed 3 bases at V and 4 bases at J, with 7 bases between. The V gene's germline CDR1 is SGHDT and CDR2 YYEEEE. The CDR3 DNA reads TGTGCCAGCAGCTCGGAGGGAGAGACCCAGTACTTC. Protein product: CASSSEGETQYF.

The DNA of the CDR3 is TGTGCCAGCAGCGTAGGTAGCAGCGAAGGGTATGGCTACACCTTC. As protein: CASSVGSSEGYGYTF. J is TRBJ1-2 and V is TRBV9; D not resolved. Germline CDR1 and CDR2: SGDLS and YYNGEE. The V and J ends lost 0 bases and 5 bases respectively, with 14 bases between them. CDR3 size: 15 residues.

The rearrangement links TRBV7-2 to TRBJ1-5; weak D call: TRBD1 (6 bases). The CDR3 is made up of 17 amino acids. Trimming shortened V by 4 bases and J by 0 bases, and 16 bases separated the two germline ends. The germline V gene encodes CDR1 SGHTA and CDR2 FQGNSA. The CDR3 protein is CASSSIFRTDSNQPQHF. In nucleotides, the CDR3 is TGTGCCAGCAGCTCTATTTTTCGGACAGATAGCAATCAGCCCCAGCATTTT.

Here the CDR3 reads CASSRGLYYGYTF. The CDR3 region has the DNA TGTGCCAGTAGTCGGGGCCTCTACTATGGCTACACCTTC. J is TRBJ1-2 and V is TRBV19; TRBD1 is a possible D gene (5 bases). Germline CDR1 is LNHDA and CDR2 is SQIVND (reference sequence). Trimming shortened V by 5 bases and J by 3 bases, and 10 bases separated the two germline ends. The CDR3 covers 13 residues.

This chain uses TRBV14 with TRBJ2-1; possibly TRBD1 for D (5 bases). This CDR3 contains 13 residues. The V gene lost 0 bases and the J gene lost 7 bases, with 7 bases spanning the gap. Germline CDR1 and CDR2: SGHDN and FVKESK. The CDR3 bases are TGTGCCAGCAGCCAAGAGTACAGGAATGAGCAGTTCTTC. Its translation: CASSQEYRNEQFF. Together with reference TRBV14 and TRBJ2-1, the CDR3 gives the full variable domain: EAGVTQFPSHSVIEKGQTVTLRCDPISGHDNLYWYRRVMGKEIKFLLHFVKESKQDESGMPNNRFLAERTGGTYSTLKVQPAELEDSGVYFCASSQEYRNEQFFGPGTRLTVL.

The chain employs TRBV30 and TRBJ2-3; the match to TRBD2 covers 9 bases. V shed 5 bases and J 2 bases; nucleotides not matched to a gene: 11. CDR3 length equals 16 residues. Germline-derived CDR1 and CDR2 are GTSNPN and SVGIG (reference sequence). CDR3 sequence: CAWWQVAGETTDTQYF. Here the CDR3 DNA reads TGTGCCTGGTGGCAAGTAGCGGGAGAGACCACAGATACGCAGTATTTT.

This clone was seen once. Other DNA sequences in the sample encode the same CDR3. The chain couples TRBV4-3 to TRBJ2-7; D gene ambiguous. Trimming took 0 bases from V and 2 from J, leaving 5 bases between them. The CDR3 is 13 residues long. CDR1 is LGHNA and CDR2 is YSLEER in the germline V gene. This CDR3 is CASSQDGAYEQYF. CDR3 nucleotide sequence: TGCGCCAGCAGCCAAGATGGAGCCTACGAGCAGTACTTC.

This clone is a singleton in its sample. The rearrangement links TRBV28 to TRBJ2-2; 7 bases map to TRBD2. V lost 3 bases to trimming and J lost 1 base; unmatched junction nucleotides: 5. Per germline, CDR1 MDHEN and CDR2 SYDVKM. The CDR3 sequence is 16 residues long. This chain's CDR3 is CASSLGGFLNTGELFF. As DNA, the CDR3 is TGTGCCAGCAGTTTGGGGGGGTTCCTGAACACCGGGGAGCTGTTTTTT. The whole variable domain, remainder taken from reference TRBV28 and TRBJ2-2, is DVKVTQSSRYLVKRTGEKVFLECVQDMDHENMFWYRQDPGLGLRLIYFSYDVKMKEKGDIPEGYSVSREKKERFSLILESASTNQTSMYLCASSLGGFLNTGELFFGEGSRLTVL.

This sequence joins TRBV9 and TRBJ1-1; D is unclear. CDR1 SGDLS and CDR2 YYNGEE come from the germline V gene. This CDR3 contains 14 residues. Trimming removed 0 bases at V and 6 bases at J, with 12 bases between. CDR3 in amino acids: CASSVAQAPSEAFF. The CDR3 region has the DNA TGTGCCAGCAGCGTAGCTCAGGCGCCATCTGAAGCTTTCTTT.

The chain is built from TRBV15 and TRBJ1-1; D might be TRBD1 (5 bases). The V gene's germline CDR1 is LNHNV and CDR2 YYDKDF (reference sequence). V was pared by 6 bases and J by 6 bases, with 8 bases between. The CDR3 is made up of 11 amino acids. CDR3 protein: CATRRGPEAFF. In DNA form, the CDR3 reads TGTGCCACCAGGAGGGGCCCTGAAGCTTTCTTT.

The chain links TRBV5-6 to TRBJ1-1, with D perhaps matching TRBD1 (5 bases). There are 16 residues in the CDR3. V lost 4 bases, J lost 4 bases, and 20 bases lay in between. Per germline, CDR1 SGHDT and CDR2 YYEEEE. The CDR3 nucleotides read TGTGCCAGCAGCCATCCGGGGCTGGGGGTTTTCACTGAAGCTTTCTTT. It translates to CASSHPGLGVFTEAFF.

The chain couples TRBV6-1 to TRBJ2-1; 13 nucleotides align to TRBD2. The CDR3 consists of 15 residues. Germline CDR1 MNHNS, CDR2 SASEGT. The ends lost 2 bases at V and 7 bases at J; junction bases unmatched: 2. DNA for the CDR3: TGTGCCAGCAGTGAACGGGGACTAGCGGGAAATGAGCAGTTCTTC. Protein sequence: CASSERGLAGNEQFF.

In its sample, this clone was seen a few times. The genes are TRBV4-3 and TRBJ1-1; a possible D gene is TRBD1 (5 bases). V was shortened by 2 bases and J by 4 bases, with 8 bases between the two germline ends. Germline CDR1 reads LGHNA; CDR2 reads YSLEER. The CDR3 length is 13 residues. CDR3 protein: CASSQQDSTEAFF. The DNA for the CDR3 is TGCGCCAGCAGCCAACAAGACAGCACTGAAGCTTTCTTT.

The rearrangement uses TRBV19 and TRBJ1-5, with a tentative D call TRBD1 (6 bases). This CDR3 comprises 15 residues. Trimming stripped 7 bases from V and 5 bases from J, with 18 bases between. The V gene's germline CDR1 is LNHDA and CDR2 SQIVND (reference sequence). The CDR3 DNA is TGTGCCAGTATTCCATTTGGGGGGCCTGATCAGCCCCAGCATTTT. Translated, it gives CASIPFGGPDQPQHF.

This chain uses TRBV28 with TRBJ2-7, with D tentatively TRBD2 (5 bases). The CDR3 covers 16 residues. Trimming removed 7 bases from V and 2 bases from J, with 21 bases in between. CDR1 is MDHEN and CDR2 is SYDVKM in the germline V gene. The CDR3 sequence is CASNPRGWERPYEQYF. DNA of the CDR3: TGTGCCAGCAACCCGAGAGGGTGGGAGCGCCCCTACGAGCAGTACTTC. The full variable domain, in which reference TRBV28 and TRBJ2-7 provide the parts outside the CDR3, is DVKVTQSSRYLVKRTGEKVFLECVQDMDHENMFWYRQDPGLGLRLIYFSYDVKMKEKGDIPEGYSVSREKKERFSLILESASTNQTSMYLCASNPRGWERPYEQYFGPGTRLTVT.

The rearrangement links TRBV11-2 to TRBJ1-2; no clear D. This CDR3 has 11 amino acids. Germline CDR1 reads SGHAT; CDR2 reads FQNNGV. Deletions cut 5 bases from V and 12 bases from J, with 13 bases between. The CDR3 is CASSHGLGNTF. Here the CDR3 DNA reads TGTGCCAGCAGCCACGGGCTGGGCAACACCTTC.

This chain uses TRBV21-1 with TRBJ2-7; the table gives TRBD1 as D, unverified against the DNA. TRBV21-1 is a pseudogene. The CDR3 extends over 18 amino acids. The CDR3 region is CASSKVKSSTGGSGEQYF. CDR3 nucleotide sequence: TGTGCCAGCAGCAAAGTCAAGTCATCGACAGGGGGCTCGGGTGAGCAGTACTTC.

The chain joins TRBV9 to TRBJ2-7, with D unresolved. This CDR3 has 12 residues. Germline V gene lookup returns CDR1 SGDLS and CDR2 YYNGEE. V gave up 4 bases and J gave up 6 bases, with 11 bases separating them. In DNA form, the CDR3 reads TGTGCCAGCAGCCCCACCGAGTCCGAGCAGTACTTC. This translates into CASSPTESEQYF.

J is TRBJ1-2 and V is TRBV7-8; 7 positions agree with TRBD1. V lost 1 base, J lost 7 bases, and 9 bases stayed unmatched. The CDR3 runs 15 residues. CDR1 and CDR2 (germline): SGHVS, FQNEAQ. This CDR3 is CASSLVGTGAPGYTF. DNA of the CDR3: TGTGCCAGCAGCTTAGTGGGTACAGGGGCCCCTGGCTACACCTTC.

The chain employs TRBV27 and TRBJ2-7, with TRBD1 as a possible D gene (5 bases). CDR3 length: 13 residues. V was pared by 2 bases and J by 3 bases, with 8 bases between. Germline V gene sequence: CDR1 MNHEY, CDR2 SMNVEV (reference sequence). The CDR3 spells CASSLTGYYEQYF. In nucleotides, the CDR3 is TGTGCCAGCAGTTTAACAGGATACTACGAGCAGTACTTC.

This clone was seen a handful of times. The chain is built from TRBV7-9 and TRBJ1-3; D is ambiguous. Germline V gene data show CDR1 as SEHNR and CDR2 as FQNEAQ (reference sequence). The CDR3 runs 15 residues. Trimming took off 1 base at V and 0 bases at J, with 7 bases between the two ends. The CDR3 DNA sequence: TGTGCCAGCAGCTTAGGGCAGCACTCTGGAAACACCATATATTTT. Protein product: CASSLGQHSGNTIYF.

This chain links TRBV11-2 with TRBJ1-2; D is perhaps TRBD1 (6 bases). Per the germline V gene, CDR1 is SGHAT and CDR2 is FQNNGV. The CDR3 sequence is 12 residues long. Trimming took 6 bases from V and 2 from J, leaving 7 bases between them. This CDR3 is CASRGQNYGYTF. CDR3 in DNA: TGTGCCAGCAGAGGACAGAACTATGGCTACACCTTC.

This clone was counted between two and nine times. V and J are TRBV27 and TRBJ1-1; D call uncertain. CDR1 is MNHEY and CDR2 is SMNVEV in the germline V gene (reference sequence). The CDR3 extends over 14 amino acids. V gave up 0 bases and J gave up 3 bases, with 8 bases separating them. CDR3 loop: CASSLSIYYTEAFF. In nucleotides, the CDR3 is TGTGCCAGCAGTTTATCGATATACTACACTGAAGCTTTCTTT.